A single sample is the source of the 21 T cell receptor beta chains below, sequenced in a study of shared clonotypes between healthy human individuals. Naive CD8 populations comprised CD45RO-negative cells positively selected for CCR7, excluding terminally differentiated effector memory CD45RA+ cells. TCRdb's table, derived via immunoSEQ multiplex PCR, lists solely in-frame clones and lacks some. The sample consists of about 580,000 clones, 98% of them appearing once. The sample was naive CD8+ T cells sorted from blood. The receptors were sampled from a man between 25 and 39 years old in good health.

The chain uses TRBV7-6 and TRBJ2-1; D perhaps matches TRBD2 (5 bases). Trimming removed 2 bases at V and 8 bases at J, with 13 bases between. Per germline, CDR1 SGHVS and CDR2 FNYEAQ. This CDR3 has 14 amino acids. The CDR3 sequence: CASSLRIREHEQFF. In DNA, the CDR3 is TGTGCCAGCAGCTTAAGGATTAGGGAGCATGAGCAGTTCTTC.

The chain recombines TRBV5-1 with TRBJ2-3; tentative D call: TRBD1 (6 bases). V shed 4 bases and J shed 2 bases, with 17 bases lying between them. The length of the CDR3 is 16 residues. CDR1 and CDR2 (germline): SGHRS, YFSETQ. The CDR3 here is CASSPQGSPVTDTQYF. Written as DNA, the CDR3 is TGCGCCAGCAGCCCACAGGGATCCCCAGTCACAGATACGCAGTATTTT.

This sequence joins TRBV6-5 and TRBJ2-3; D could derive from TRBD1 or TRBD2 (5 bases each). V gave up 5 bases and J gave up 6 bases, with 15 bases separating them. CDR3 length: 14 residues. The germline V gene has CDR1 MNHEY and CDR2 SVGAGI. CDR3 sequence (DNA): TGTGCCAGCAGTACGGGACCTCTGGGTGATACGCAGTATTTT. Its translation: CASSTGPLGDTQYF.

The CDR3 loop reads CASSSTLGGGPYGYTF. DNA of the CDR3: TGTGCCAGCAGTTCAACCCTCGGGGGGGGACCATATGGCTACACCTTC. The chain joins TRBV27 to TRBJ1-2, with D tentatively TRBD1 (5 bases). CDR3 length: 16 residues. Germline V gives CDR1 MNHEY, CDR2 SMNVEV (reference sequence). V gave up 4 bases and J gave up 5 bases, with 20 bases separating them.

As to this clone: This sample also contains other DNA sequences that code for the same CDR3. This chain uses TRBV9 with TRBJ2-5, with TRBD2 matching 8 bases. In germline, CDR1 is SGDLS, CDR2 YYNGEE. The CDR3 runs 14 residues. J lost 2 bases, V lost 0 bases, and 0 bases had no gene match. The CDR3 DNA reads as TGTGCCAGCAGCGTAGCGGGAGGGCAAGAGACCCAGTACTTC. Protein product: CASSVAGGQETQYF.

The genes are TRBV11-2 and TRBJ2-2; D may be TRBD1 (6 bases). In germline, CDR1 is SGHAT, CDR2 FQNNGV. V was shortened by 4 bases and J by 5 bases, with 17 bases between the two germline ends. The CDR3 runs 16 residues. The CDR3 region has the DNA TGTGCCAGCAGCTCCCCGACTTGGGGGACAACCGGGGAGCTGTTTTTT. It yields the protein CASSSPTWGTTGELFF.

The chain is built from TRBV5-1 and TRBJ2-7, with 8 bases that match TRBD1. The CDR3 contains 14 residues. The germline gives CDR1 SGHRS, CDR2 YFSETQ. The V and J ends lost 0 bases and 5 bases, in that order; junction bases with no gene match: 4. In DNA form, the CDR3 reads TGCGCCAGCAGCTTGGGGACAGGGAATAACGAGCAGTACTTC. Translation gives CASSLGTGNNEQYF.

DNA of the CDR3: TGTGCCAGCAGACGGCCGGGACTAGCGGGAGGGCTAAGCACAGATACGCAGTATTTT. Protein product: CASRRPGLAGGLSTDTQYF. This chain links TRBV27 with TRBJ2-3; 16 bases match TRBD2. CDR3 size: 19 residues. Germline V gives CDR1 MNHEY, CDR2 SMNVEV (reference sequence). Trimming took 6 bases from V and 0 from J; bases not matched to a gene: 9.

J is TRBJ1-1 and V is TRBV6-5; TRBD1 might be the D (5 bases). V gave up 5 bases and J gave up 0 bases, with 10 bases separating them. Germline V lookup: CDR1 MNHEY, CDR2 SVGAGI. The CDR3 totals 14 residues. CDR3 region: CASSRGGMNTEAFF. Written as DNA, the CDR3 is TGTGCCAGCAGTCGGGGGGGGATGAACACTGAAGCTTTCTTT.

The chain combines TRBV5-6 with TRBJ2-7, with D possibly being TRBD1 (6 bases). The CDR3 extends over 13 amino acids. Germline V gives CDR1 SGHDT, CDR2 YYEEEE. V lost 2 bases and J 2 bases, leaving 8 bases between the germline ends. The CDR3 region has the DNA TGTGCCAGCAGCTTTAACAGGGCCTACGAGCAGTACTTC. This codes for CASSFNRAYEQYF.

The chain is built from TRBV30 and TRBJ2-2; D gene ambiguous. The V and J ends lost 2 bases and 6 bases respectively, with 16 bases between them. Germline CDR1 is GTSNPN and CDR2 is SVGIG (reference sequence). The CDR3 consists of 15 residues. In DNA form, the CDR3 reads TGTGCCTGGAGTTGGTCGGCGTTTGTGGCCGGGGAGCTGTTTTTT. Amino acids: CAWSWSAFVAGELFF.

Here the CDR3 reads CASRSFWGDNEKLFF. The CDR3 DNA follows: TGTGCCAGCAGATCCTTTTGGGGGGATAATGAAAAACTGTTTTTT. The V and J genes are TRBV2 and TRBJ1-4, with D tentatively TRBD1 (5 bases). The V end lost 6 bases, the J end lost 4 bases, and 15 bases lay between the germline ends. Germline V gene lookup returns CDR1 SNHLY and CDR2 FYNNEI. The CDR3 contains 15 residues.

This chain joins TRBV7-6 and TRBJ2-7; the match to TRBD2 covers 12 bases. V gave up 5 bases and J gave up 1 base; unmatched junction bases: 6. Germline loops: CDR1 SGHVS, CDR2 FNYEAQ. This CDR3 has 16 residues. Here the CDR3 DNA reads TGTGCCAGCAGCCCGACCGGGACTAGCGGGTCCTACGAGCAGTACTTC. Its translation: CASSPTGTSGSYEQYF.

This chain joins TRBV15 and TRBJ2-1, with TRBD2 matching 7 bases. CDR3 length: 15 amino acids. CDR1 is LNHNV and CDR2 is YYDKDF in the germline V gene (reference sequence). Losses at the gene ends were 3 bases for V and 6 bases for J; bases not matched to a gene: 8. CDR3 coding DNA: TGTGCCACCAGCAGGTATGCGGGAGAGCCCAATGAGCAGTTCTTC. This gives the protein CATSRYAGEPNEQFF.

The chain is built from TRBV29-1 and TRBJ2-3, with 11 nucleotides matching TRBD2. Germline V gene data show CDR1 as SQVTM and CDR2 as ANQGSEA. This CDR3 is built from 14 residues. With V trimmed by 2 bases and J by 8 bases, 6 bases remained unmatched. CDR3 sequence reads: CSVELAGGPATQYF. The CDR3, as DNA: TGCAGCGTTGAATTAGCGGGAGGGCCAGCTACGCAGTATTTT.

This chain joins TRBV6-5 and TRBJ1-5; 7 bases align to TRBD1. Trimming cost V 8 bases and J 2 bases; bases outside gene matches: 6. The CDR3 is made up of 14 amino acids. Germline V gene data show CDR1 as MNHEY and CDR2 as SVGAGI. CDR3 coding DNA: TGTGCCAGCCGAACACAGGGGCGCAATCAGCCCCAGCATTTT. Its translation: CASRTQGRNQPQHF.

This rearrangement joins TRBV7-9 to TRBJ2-7, with D perhaps TRBD1 (5 bases). The CDR3 is 17 residues long. Trimming removed 4 bases from V and 1 base from J, with 20 bases in between. Germline CDR1 reads SEHNR; CDR2 reads FQNEAQ (reference sequence). In nucleotides, the CDR3 is TGTGCCAGCAGCTCCGACCCTGGCAGGGCGGCGTCCTACGAGCAGTACTTC. It yields the protein CASSSDPGRAASYEQYF. Looking up the rest from reference TRBV7-9 and TRBJ2-7 gives the full variable domain: DTGVSQNPRHKITKRGQNVTFRCDPISEHNRLYWYRQTLGQGPEFLTYFQNEAQLEKSRLLSDRFSAERPKGSFSTLEIQRTEQGDSAMYLCASSSDPGRAASYEQYFGPGTRLTVT.

The chain couples TRBV7-6 to TRBJ2-7; tentative D call: TRBD2 (5 bases). The germline V gene has CDR1 SGHVS and CDR2 FNYEAQ. V was clipped by 2 bases and J by 3 bases, with 17 bases between them. The CDR3 is 16 residues long. The CDR3 sequence is CASSLLEENPIYEQYF. As DNA, the CDR3 is TGTGCCAGCAGCTTATTGGAGGAGAATCCCATCTACGAGCAGTACTTC.

The gene calls are TRBV14 and TRBJ2-7; no firm D call. Trimming cost V 1 base and J 1 base, with 5 bases left between them. Germline assignment: CDR1 SGHDN and CDR2 FVKESK. CDR3 length equals 13 residues. CDR3 DNA: TGTGCCAGCAGCCAAGGACCGTCCTACGAGCAGTACTTC. It is translated as CASSQGPSYEQYF. Filled out from reference TRBV14 and TRBJ2-7, the complete variable domain reads EAGVTQFPSHSVIEKGQTVTLRCDPISGHDNLYWYRRVMGKEIKFLLHFVKESKQDESGMPNNRFLAERTGGTYSTLKVQPAELEDSGVYFCASSQGPSYEQYFGPGTRLTVT.

This clone appeared a single time. The chain combines TRBV6-4 with TRBJ1-1, with a possible D match to TRBD1 (5 bases). CDR3 size: 13 residues. In germline, CDR1 is MRHNA, CDR2 SNTAGT. V lost 5 bases and J lost 6, with 13 bases in between. CDR3 sequence: CASSTTRDAEAFF. The CDR3, as DNA: TGTGCCAGCAGTACGACCCGGGACGCTGAAGCTTTCTTT.

The rearrangement joins TRBV6-5 to TRBJ2-7, with TRBD1 identical over 9 bases. Germline-derived CDR1 and CDR2 are MNHEY and SVGAGI. Trimming took 6 bases from V and 3 from J; bases not matched to a gene: 6. The CDR3 is 14 amino acids. The CDR3: CASSYRGPNYEQYF. In DNA, the CDR3 is TGTGCCAGCAGCTACAGGGGGCCGAACTACGAGCAGTACTTC.